This T cell receptor (beta chain) emerged from a study of blood T cell repertoires in COVID-19. About the study: Specimens from acute and convalescent COVID-19 originated in the United States, Italy and Spain. T cells, B-cell-depleted T cells, or PBMCs supplied cDNA or gDNA.

The CDR3 is 12 residues long. Between the trimmed V and J ends, which lost 7 bases and 2 bases, there was a span of 8 bases. Germline V gene data show CDR1 as SGHNT and CDR2 as YYREEE (reference sequence). In the authors' workflow: Estimation of nucleated cell counts relied on the amplification of reference gene primers. Measured with immunoSEQ multiplex PCR; TCRdb has only the in-frame clones, and not every one. Clonal size and the V and J genes are those of that table, whereas D and trimming came from the DNA. The table includes around 250,000 clones, around 88% detected once. The source of this sequence is a man of 80 years or more with acute or convalescent COVID-19. The sample was peripheral blood. The chain carries TRBV5-4 and TRBJ2-3; tentatively, D is TRBD2 (6 bases). CDR3 region: CASGTPTDTQYF. In DNA form, the CDR3 reads TGTGCCAGCGGGACTCCCACAGATACGCAGTATTTT.